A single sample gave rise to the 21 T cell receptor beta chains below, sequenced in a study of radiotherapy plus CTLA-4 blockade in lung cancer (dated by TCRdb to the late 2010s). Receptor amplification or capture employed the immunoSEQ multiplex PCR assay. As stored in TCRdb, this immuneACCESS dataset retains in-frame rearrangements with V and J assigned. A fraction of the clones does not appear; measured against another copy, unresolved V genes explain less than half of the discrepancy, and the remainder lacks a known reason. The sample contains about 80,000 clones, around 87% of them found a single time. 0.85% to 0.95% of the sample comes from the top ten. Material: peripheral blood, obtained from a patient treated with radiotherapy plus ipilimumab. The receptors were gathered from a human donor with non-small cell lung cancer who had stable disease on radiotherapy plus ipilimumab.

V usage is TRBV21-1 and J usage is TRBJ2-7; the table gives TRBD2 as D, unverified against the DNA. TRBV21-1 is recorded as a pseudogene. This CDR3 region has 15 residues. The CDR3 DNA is TGTGCCAGCAGCAAAGAGGCCGGGAGCTCCTACGAGCAGTACTTC. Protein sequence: CASSKEAGSSYEQYF.

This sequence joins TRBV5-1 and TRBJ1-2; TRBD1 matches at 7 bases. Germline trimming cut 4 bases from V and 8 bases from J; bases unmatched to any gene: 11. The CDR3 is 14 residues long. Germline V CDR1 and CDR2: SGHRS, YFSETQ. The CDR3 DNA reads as TGCGCCAGCAGCCCCCTCGACAGGGTGCGAGGCTACACCTTC. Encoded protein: CASSPLDRVRGYTF.

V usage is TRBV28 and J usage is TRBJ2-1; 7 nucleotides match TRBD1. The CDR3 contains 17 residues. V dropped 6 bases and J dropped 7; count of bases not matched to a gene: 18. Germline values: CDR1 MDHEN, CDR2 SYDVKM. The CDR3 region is CASSPLNRGKINNEQFF. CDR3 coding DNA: TGTGCCAGCAGCCCCCTTAACAGGGGTAAAATCAATAATGAGCAGTTCTTC. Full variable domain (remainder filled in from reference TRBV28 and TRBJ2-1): DVKVTQSSRYLVKRTGEKVFLECVQDMDHENMFWYRQDPGLGLRLIYFSYDVKMKEKGDIPEGYSVSREKKERFSLILESASTNQTSMYLCASSPLNRGKINNEQFFGPGTRLTVL.

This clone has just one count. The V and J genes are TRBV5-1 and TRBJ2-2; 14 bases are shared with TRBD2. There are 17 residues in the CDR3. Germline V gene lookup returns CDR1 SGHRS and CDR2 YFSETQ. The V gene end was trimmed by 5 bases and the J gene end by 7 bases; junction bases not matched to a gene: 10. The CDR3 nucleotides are TGCGCCAGCAGTGGGGGGACTAGCGGGAGTCGCATCGGGGAGCTGTTTTTT. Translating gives CASSGGTSGSRIGELFF.

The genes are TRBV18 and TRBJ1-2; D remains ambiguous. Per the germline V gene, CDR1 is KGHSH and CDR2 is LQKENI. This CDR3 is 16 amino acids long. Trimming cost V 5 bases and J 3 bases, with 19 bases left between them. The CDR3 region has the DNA TGTGCCAGCTCAGGGGTCCCGGGCCTTGGCGACTATGGCTACACCTTC. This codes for CASSGVPGLGDYGYTF.

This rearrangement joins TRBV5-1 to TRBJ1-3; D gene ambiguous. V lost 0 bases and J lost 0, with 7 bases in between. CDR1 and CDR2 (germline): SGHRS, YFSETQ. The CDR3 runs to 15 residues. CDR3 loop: CASSLDRSSGNTIYF. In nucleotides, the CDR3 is TGCGCCAGCAGCTTGGACAGAAGCTCTGGAAACACCATATATTTT.

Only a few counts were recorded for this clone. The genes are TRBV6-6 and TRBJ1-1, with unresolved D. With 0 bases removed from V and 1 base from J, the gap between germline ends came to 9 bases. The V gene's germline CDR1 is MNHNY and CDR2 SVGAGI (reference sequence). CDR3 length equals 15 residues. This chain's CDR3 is CASSYSKAGNTEAFF. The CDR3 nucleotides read TGTGCCAGCAGTTACTCGAAGGCAGGGAACACTGAAGCTTTCTTT.

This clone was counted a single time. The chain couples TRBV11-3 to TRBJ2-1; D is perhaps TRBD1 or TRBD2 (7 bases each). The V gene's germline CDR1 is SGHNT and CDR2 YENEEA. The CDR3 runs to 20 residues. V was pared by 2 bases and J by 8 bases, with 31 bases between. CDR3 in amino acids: CASSLSDRMGGVRDLDEQFF. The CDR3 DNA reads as TGTGCCAGCAGCTTATCGGACAGGATGGGGGGGGTAAGGGACCTGGATGAGCAGTTCTTC. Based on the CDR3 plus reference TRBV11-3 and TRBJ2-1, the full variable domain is EAGVVQSPRYKIIEKKQPVAFWCNPISGHNTLYWYLQNLGQGPELLIRYENEEAVDDSQLPKDRFSAERLKGVDSTLKIQPAELGDSAVYLCASSLSDRMGGVRDLDEQFFGPGTRLTVL.

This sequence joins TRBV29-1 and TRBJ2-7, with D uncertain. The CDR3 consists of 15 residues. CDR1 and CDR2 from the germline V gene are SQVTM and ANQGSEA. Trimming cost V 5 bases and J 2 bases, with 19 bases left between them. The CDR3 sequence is CSVLRSIPSPYEQYF. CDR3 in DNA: TGCAGCGTTTTACGGAGTATCCCTAGTCCCTACGAGCAGTACTTC.

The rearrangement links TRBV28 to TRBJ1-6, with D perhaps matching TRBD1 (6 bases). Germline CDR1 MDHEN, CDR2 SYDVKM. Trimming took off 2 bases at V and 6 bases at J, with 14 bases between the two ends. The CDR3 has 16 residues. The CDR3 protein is CASSLKTGRRNSPLHF. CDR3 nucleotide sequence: TGTGCCAGCAGTTTAAAAACAGGGAGACGTAATTCACCCCTCCACTTT.

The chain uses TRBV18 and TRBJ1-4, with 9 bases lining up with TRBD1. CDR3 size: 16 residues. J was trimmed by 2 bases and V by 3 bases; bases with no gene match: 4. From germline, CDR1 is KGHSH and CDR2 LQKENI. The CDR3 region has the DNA TGTGCCAGCTCACCGACAGGGGGGTTTACTAATGAAAAACTGTTTTTT. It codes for CASSPTGGFTNEKLFF.

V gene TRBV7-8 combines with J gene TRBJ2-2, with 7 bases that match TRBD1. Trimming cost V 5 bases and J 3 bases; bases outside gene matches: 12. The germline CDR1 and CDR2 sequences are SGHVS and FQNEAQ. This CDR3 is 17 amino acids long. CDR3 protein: CASSKWTGIKDTGELFF. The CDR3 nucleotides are TGTGCCAGCAGCAAGTGGACAGGAATTAAGGACACCGGGGAGCTGTTTTTT.

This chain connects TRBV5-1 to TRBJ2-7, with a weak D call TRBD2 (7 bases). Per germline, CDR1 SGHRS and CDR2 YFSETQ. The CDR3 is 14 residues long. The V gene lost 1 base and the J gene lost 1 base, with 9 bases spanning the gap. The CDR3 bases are TGCGCCAGCAGCTTGAGCGGGACATCCTACGAGCAGTACTTC. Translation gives CASSLSGTSYEQYF.

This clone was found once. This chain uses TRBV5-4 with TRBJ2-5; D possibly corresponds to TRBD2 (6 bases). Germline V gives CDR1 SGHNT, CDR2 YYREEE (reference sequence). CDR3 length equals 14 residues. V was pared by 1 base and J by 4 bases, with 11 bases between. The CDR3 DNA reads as TGTGCCAGCAGCTTGCGGGCCGGGGGAGAGACCCAGTACTTC. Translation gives CASSLRAGGETQYF.

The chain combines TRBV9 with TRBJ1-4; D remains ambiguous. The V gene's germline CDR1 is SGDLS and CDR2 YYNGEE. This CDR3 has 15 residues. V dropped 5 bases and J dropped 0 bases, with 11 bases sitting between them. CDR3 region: CASSGLGTTNEKLFF. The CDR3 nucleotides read TGTGCCAGCAGTGGGCTGGGGACAACTAATGAAAAACTGTTTTTT.

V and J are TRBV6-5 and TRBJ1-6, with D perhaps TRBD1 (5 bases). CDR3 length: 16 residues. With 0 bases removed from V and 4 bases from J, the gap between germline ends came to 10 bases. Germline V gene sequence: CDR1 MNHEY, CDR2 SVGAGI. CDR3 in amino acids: CASSYSTTAYNSPLHF. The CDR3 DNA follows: TGTGCCAGCAGTTACTCGACGACAGCATATAATTCACCCCTCCACTTT.

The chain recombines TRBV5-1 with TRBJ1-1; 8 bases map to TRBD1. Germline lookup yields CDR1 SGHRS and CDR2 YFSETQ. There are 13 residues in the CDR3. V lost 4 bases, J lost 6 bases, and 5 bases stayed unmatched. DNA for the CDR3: TGCGCCAGCAGCCTACAGGGGGTAGCTGAAGCTTTCTTT. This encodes CASSLQGVAEAFF.

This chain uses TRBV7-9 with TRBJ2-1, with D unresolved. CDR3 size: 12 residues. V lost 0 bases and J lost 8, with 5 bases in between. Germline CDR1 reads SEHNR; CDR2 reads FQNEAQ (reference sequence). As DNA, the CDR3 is TGTGCCAGCAGCTTAGCAACATATGAGCAGTTCTTC. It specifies CASSLATYEQFF. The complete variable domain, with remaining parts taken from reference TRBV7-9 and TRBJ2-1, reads DTGVSQNPRHKITKRGQNVTFRCDPISEHNRLYWYRQTLGQGPEFLTYFQNEAQLEKSRLLSDRFSAERPKGSFSTLEIQRTEQGDSAMYLCASSLATYEQFFGPGTRLTVL.

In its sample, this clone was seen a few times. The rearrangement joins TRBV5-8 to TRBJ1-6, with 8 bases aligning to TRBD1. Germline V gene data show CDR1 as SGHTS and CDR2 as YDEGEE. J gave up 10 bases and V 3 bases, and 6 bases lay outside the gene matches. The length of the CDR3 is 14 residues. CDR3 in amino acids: CASSSDRDRSPLHF. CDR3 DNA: TGTGCCAGCAGCTCGGACAGGGATAGGTCACCCCTCCACTTT.

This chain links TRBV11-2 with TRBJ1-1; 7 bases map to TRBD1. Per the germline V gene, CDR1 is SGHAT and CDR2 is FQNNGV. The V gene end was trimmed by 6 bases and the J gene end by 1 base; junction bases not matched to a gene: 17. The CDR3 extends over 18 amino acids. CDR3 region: CASSPTKLQGRENTEAFF. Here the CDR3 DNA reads TGTGCCAGCAGTCCAACCAAGCTACAGGGGCGAGAGAACACTGAAGCTTTCTTT.

CDR3 bases: TGCAGCGTTCTACCATGGGCTGACAATGAAAAACTGTTTTTT. It specifies CSVLPWADNEKLFF. The V call is TRBV29-1, the J call TRBJ1-4; D is unresolved. The CDR3 is made up of 14 amino acids. Germline CDR1 SQVTM, CDR2 ANQGSEA. V was cut by 5 bases and J by 5 bases, with 15 bases left in between.